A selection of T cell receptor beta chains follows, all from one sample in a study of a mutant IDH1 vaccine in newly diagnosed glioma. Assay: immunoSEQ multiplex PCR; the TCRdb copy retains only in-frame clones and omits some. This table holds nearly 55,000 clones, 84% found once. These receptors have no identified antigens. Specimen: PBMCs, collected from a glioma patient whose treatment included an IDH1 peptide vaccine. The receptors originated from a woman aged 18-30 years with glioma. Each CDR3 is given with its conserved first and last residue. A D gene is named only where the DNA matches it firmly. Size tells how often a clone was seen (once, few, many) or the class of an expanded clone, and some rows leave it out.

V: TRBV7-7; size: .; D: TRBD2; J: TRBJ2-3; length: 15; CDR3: CASSSGLAGGDTQYF; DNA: TGTGCCAGCAGTTCGGGACTAGCGGGGGGAGATACGCAGTATTTT
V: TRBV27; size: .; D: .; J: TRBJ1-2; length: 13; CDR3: CASSLSRLYGYTF; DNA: TGTGCCAGCAGTTTATCGCGCCTTTATGGCTACACCTTC
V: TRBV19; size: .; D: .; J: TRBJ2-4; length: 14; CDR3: CASSPEVVGNIQYF; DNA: TGTGCCAGTTCCCCCGAGGTGGTAGGAAACATTCAGTACTTC
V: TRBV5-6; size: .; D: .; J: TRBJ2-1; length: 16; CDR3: CASSPITGSSYNEQFF; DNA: TGTGCCAGCAGCCCCATAACAGGGAGCTCCTACAATGAGCAGTTCTTC
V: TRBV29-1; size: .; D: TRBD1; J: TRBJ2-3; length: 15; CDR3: CSVRQGTFGTDTQYF; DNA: TGCAGCGTTCGACAGGGGACATTCGGCACAGATACGCAGTATTTT
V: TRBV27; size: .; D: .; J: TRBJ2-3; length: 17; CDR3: CASSLGVAMVSTDTQYF; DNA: TGTGCCAGCAGTCTGGGGGTCGCCATGGTTAGCACAGATACGCAGTATTTT
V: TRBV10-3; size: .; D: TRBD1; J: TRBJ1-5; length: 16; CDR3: CAISENRGQQSQPQHF; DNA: TGTGCCATCAGTGAGAACAGGGGGCAACAGAGTCAGCCCCAGCATTTT
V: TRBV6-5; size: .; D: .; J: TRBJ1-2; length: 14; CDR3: CASSPDRDVYGYTF; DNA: TGTGCCAGCAGTCCCGACCGGGACGTCTATGGCTACACCTTC
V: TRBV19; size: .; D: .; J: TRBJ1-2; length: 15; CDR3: CASLGPDLWNYGYTF; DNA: TGTGCCAGTTTGGGACCGGATCTATGGAACTATGGCTACACCTTC
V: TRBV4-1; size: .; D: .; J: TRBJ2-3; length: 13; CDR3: CASSQVAGDTQYF; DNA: TGCGCCAGCAGCCAAGTTGCTGGAGATACGCAGTATTTT
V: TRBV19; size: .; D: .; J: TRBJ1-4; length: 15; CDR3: CASSIDPGAVEKLFF; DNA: TGTGCCAGTAGTATAGATCCGGGGGCAGTTGAAAAACTGTTTTTT
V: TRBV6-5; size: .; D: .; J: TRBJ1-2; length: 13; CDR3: CASRDWVNYGYTF; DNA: TGTGCCAGCAGAGACTGGGTTAACTATGGCTACACCTTC
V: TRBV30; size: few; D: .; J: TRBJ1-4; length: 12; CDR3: CAWSVAENGLFF; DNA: TGTGCCTGGAGTGTTGCTGAGAATGGACTGTTTTTT
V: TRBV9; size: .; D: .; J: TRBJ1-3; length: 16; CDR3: CASSTSLGGDGNTIYF; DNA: TGTGCCAGCAGCACATCACTGGGGGGCGATGGAAACACCATATATTTT
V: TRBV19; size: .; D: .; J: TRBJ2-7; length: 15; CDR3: CASSISGNSGLEQYF; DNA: TGTGCCAGTAGTATCTCAGGGAATAGTGGACTCGAGCAGTACTTC
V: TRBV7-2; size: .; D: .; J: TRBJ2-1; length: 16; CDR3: CASSPVGRTSYNEQFF; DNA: TGTGCCAGCAGCCCGGTCGGGCGGACCTCATACAATGAGCAGTTCTTC
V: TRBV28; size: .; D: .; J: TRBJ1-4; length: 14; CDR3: CASSLVVPNEKLFF; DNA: TGTGCCAGCAGTTTAGTCGTCCCGAATGAAAAACTGTTTTTT
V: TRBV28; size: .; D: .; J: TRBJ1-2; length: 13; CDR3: CASAVPGGLGYTF; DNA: .
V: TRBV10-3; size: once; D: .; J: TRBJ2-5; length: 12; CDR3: CAISESRETQYF; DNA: TGTGCCATCAGTGAGTCCCGGGAGACCCAGTACTTC
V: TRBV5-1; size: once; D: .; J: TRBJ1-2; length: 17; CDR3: CASSSSSGGIYSGGYTF; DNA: TGCGCCAGCAGCTCCTCGTCCGGGGGGATTTATTCGGGAGGCTACACCTTC
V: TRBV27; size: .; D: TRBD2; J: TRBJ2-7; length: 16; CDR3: CASSLTRLALTYEQYF; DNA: TGTGCCAGCAGTCTAACCCGACTAGCGCTTACCTACGAGCAGTACTTC
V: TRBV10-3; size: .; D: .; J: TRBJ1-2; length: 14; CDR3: CAIRPLDLKRGYTF; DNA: TGTGCCATCAGGCCCCTAGATCTGAAGCGGGGCTACACCTTC
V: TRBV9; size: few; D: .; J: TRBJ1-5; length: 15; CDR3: CASSVGGGELEPQHF; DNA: TGTGCCAGCAGCGTAGGAGGAGGGGAGCTAGAGCCCCAGCATTTT
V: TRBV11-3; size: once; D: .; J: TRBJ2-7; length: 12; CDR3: CASSSSGREQYF; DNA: TGTGCCAGCAGCTCCTCGGGGCGCGAGCAGTACTTC
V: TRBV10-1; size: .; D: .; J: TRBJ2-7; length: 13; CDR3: CASSDRLSYEQYF; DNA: TGCGCCAGCAGCGACAGGTTATCCTACGAGCAGTACTTC
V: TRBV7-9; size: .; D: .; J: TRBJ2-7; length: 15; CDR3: CASSLPPGVNYEQYF; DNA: TGTGCCAGCAGCCTCCCCCCAGGGGTAAACTACGAGCAGTACTTC